The T cell receptor beta chain under discussion was sequenced for a study of blood T cell repertoires in COVID-19. Study-wide background: The samples span acute and convalescent COVID-19 from the United States, Italy and Spain. T cells, B-cell-depleted T cells, or PBMCs supplied cDNA or gDNA.

Cohorts were assigned according to the clinical history that participants reported. The authors' processing: Cell counts per sample came from amplifying reference gene primers. Clones were read by immunoSEQ multiplex PCR, and TCRdb kept only the in-frame ones, dropping some. Clone size and V and J calls were adopted from that table, with D and trimming inferred from the DNA. The sample contains roughly 320,000 clones, roughly 90% of which appear only once. Between the trimmed V and J ends, which lost 5 bases and 4 bases, there was a span of 11 bases. CDR1 SGHNT and CDR2 YENEEA come from the germline V gene. The CDR3 contains 13 residues.

Sequencing used PBMCs or T cells enriched from blood (not recorded which). This TCR was recovered from a woman in her twenties or thirties who had been exposed to COVID-19. V and J are TRBV11-3 and TRBJ2-5, with D possibly being TRBD2 (6 bases). The CDR3 reads CASSQTSGETQYF. DNA for the CDR3: TGTGCCAGCAGCCAGACTAGTGGAGAGACCCAGTACTTC. The variable domain in full, completed from reference TRBV11-3 and TRBJ2-5, reads EAGVVQSPRYKIIEKKQPVAFWCNPISGHNTLYWYLQNLGQGPELLIRYENEEAVDDSQLPKDRFSAERLKGVDSTLKIQPAELGDSAVYLCASSQTSGETQYFGPGTRLLVL.